This T cell receptor (beta chain) comes out of a study of human T cells and chemical hapten exposure. Study details: The study sensitized with 2% DPC on a 2 cm by 2 cm patch of upper inner arm skin. The study lasted around 5 months, and patients were dosed weekly with diphenylcyclopropenone on the scalp throughout.

The CDR3 totals 16 residues. V was cut by 0 bases and J by 12 bases, with 20 bases left in between. Germline V lookup: CDR1 KGHDR, CDR2 SFDVKD. This clonotype was seen many times. MiXCR was run by TCRdb on the RACE reads, yielding one entry per CDR3 protein. The sample has approximately 260,000 distinct CDR3 sequences, about 9% seen once. The time point: pre-sensitization, week 0. Regarding treatment: therapeutic diphenylcyclopropenone sensitization with weekly scalp DPC. Blood collection happened ahead of applying each patch test. People who gave samples had alopecia, were 18 to 70 years old, and were suitable for DPC.

The source is a woman between 40 and 50 years old with alopecia areata. Some clones in this sample may be carry-over from other donors' samples. The source was whole blood, collected in connection with sensitization to the hapten diphenylcyclopropenone (DPC). The genes are TRBV24-1 and TRBJ2-1, with D possibly TRBD2 on 7 matching bases. CDR3 coding DNA: TGTGCCACCAGTGATTTGGGGAAGAGGGGGGGATGGAGGCAGTTCTTC. It yields the protein CATSDLGKRGGWRQFF.